These T cell receptor beta chains were read from a single sample in a study of persistence of HIV-infected CD4 T cells. The antigens for these receptors are not known. The method was immunoSEQ multiplex PCR; TCRdb's version includes in-frame clones alone and lacks a portion of them. This table has more than 15,000 clones, about 84% appearing once. The sequencing used CD4+ T cells sorted from PBMCs after approximately 20-hour stimulation, collected from a patient who received antiretroviral therapy. The receptors were gathered from an adult man with HIV who was CMV-seropositive. CDR3s include the opening cysteine and the closing phenylalanine or tryptophan. A D gene is named only where the DNA matches it firmly. Size values are once, few and many counts, or a class for expanded clones, and some rows have none.

D gene	clone size	V gene	J gene	CDR3 protein	CDR3 DNA
.	.	TRBV3-1/TRBV3-2	TRBJ2-7	CASSQDRGILVAYEQYF	TGTGCCAGCAGCCAAGATAGGGGGATCCTCGTAGCCTACGAGCAGTACTTC
.	once	TRBV7-8	TRBJ1-2	CASSFRVGNNYGYTF	TGTGCCAGCAGCTTTCGCGTGGGCAATAACTATGGCTACACCTTC
TRBD2	.	TRBV5-4	TRBJ2-2	CASSKRGGGTGELFF	TGTGCCAGCAGCAAGCGGGGGGGCGGTACCGGGGAGCTGTTTTTT
.	few	TRBV18	TRBJ1-1	CASSPVAGAVAEAFF	TGTGCCAGCTCACCAGTGGCAGGGGCGGTAGCTGAAGCTTTCTTT
.	.	TRBV2	TRBJ1-1	CASRERGGTEAFF	TGTGCCAGCAGGGAAAGAGGGGGTACTGAAGCTTTCTTT
.	.	TRBV7-9	TRBJ1-4	CASTLGSTNEKLFF	TGTGCCAGCACCTTGGGCTCAACTAATGAAAAACTGTTTTTT
.	.	TRBV6-5	TRBJ1-1	CASSFTDRNTEAFF	TGTGCCAGCAGTTTCACTGACAGGAACACTGAAGCTTTCTTT
.	.	TRBV12-3/TRBV12-4	TRBJ2-7	CASSLGGIYEQYF	TGTGCCAGCAGTTTGGGCGGAATCTACGAGCAGTACTTC
.	.	TRBV15	TRBJ2-1	CATSRGTSQIYNEQFF	TGTGCCACCAGCAGAGGTACCAGCCAAATTTACAATGAGCAGTTCTTC
TRBD1	.	TRBV6-5	TRBJ1-4	CASSYSNRGLGKLFF	TGTGCCAGCAGTTACTCGAACAGGGGTCTAGGAAAACTGTTTTTT
TRBD1	.	TRBV5-8	TRBJ2-1	CASRTGGNEQFF	TGTGCCAGCAGGACAGGGGGCAATGAGCAGTTCTTC
TRBD2	.	TRBV7-9	TRBJ2-3	CASSSGLAGARTDTQYF	TGTGCCAGCAGCTCGGGACTAGCGGGGGCACGGACAGATACGCAGTATTTT
.	.	TRBV7-9	TRBJ2-3	CASSSRGRGRGTDTQYF	TGTGCCAGCAGCTCCCGAGGACGGGGGCGCGGAACAGATACGCAGTATTTT
TRBD1	.	TRBV19	TRBJ1-2	CASSIDGRGLQYGYTF	TGTGCCAGTAGTATAGATGGAAGGGGGCTCCAGTATGGCTACACCTTC
.	.	TRBV24-1	TRBJ2-7	CATSDRGGWEQYF	TGTGCCACCAGTGACCGAGGGGGGTGGGAGCAGTACTTC
TRBD1	.	TRBV18	TRBJ2-7	CASSPGPGQGIHEQYF	TGTGCCAGCTCACCTGGACCGGGACAGGGTATCCACGAGCAGTACTTC
.	.	TRBV28	TRBJ2-3	CASSPAGTLTDTQYF	TGTGCCAGCAGTCCCGCCGGGACGCTCACAGATACGCAGTATTTT
TRBD2	.	TRBV7-8	TRBJ2-1	CASSLMGSGGAGDEQFF	TGTGCCAGCAGCTTAATGGGTAGCGGGGGGGCCGGGGATGAGCAGTTCTTC
TRBD2	.	TRBV5-1	TRBJ2-3	CASSPGGTRDTQYF	TGCGCCAGCAGCCCCGGCGGGACTAGGGATACGCAGTATTTT
.	.	TRBV20-1	TRBJ2-7	CSASKDSADLEQYF	TGCAGTGCTAGTAAAGACAGTGCCGACCTAGAGCAGTACTTC
TRBD1	.	TRBV24-1	TRBJ2-3	CATSAGQGLMDTQYF	TGTGCCACCAGTGCGGGACAGGGATTGATGGATACGCAGTATTTT
.	.	TRBV19	TRBJ1-1	CASSPVRGWTEAFF	TGTGCCAGTAGCCCCGTCCGGGGATGGACTGAAGCTTTCTTT